Each of the 19 T cell receptor beta chains below was sequenced from the same sample in a study of T cell clonotyping in hematopoietic cell transplantation. Noted time point: recipient sample about 28 days before transplant, after cytoreduction. Produced via immunoSEQ multiplex PCR; TCRdb's table is partial and in-frame only. This sample yields around 37,000 clones, of which roughly 85% are seen a single time; approximately 2.8% belongs to the top ten. This sample comprised peripheral blood mononuclear cells, obtained before stem cell transplant. These receptors came from a man aged 60 to 75 with acute myeloid leukemia. Some clones in this sample may be carry-over from other donors' samples.

This chain links TRBV2 with TRBJ1-2; 9 bases line up with TRBD1. Germline lookup yields CDR1 SNHLY and CDR2 FYNNEI. J lost 1 base, V lost 11 bases, and 5 bases had no gene match. This CDR3 is 13 amino acids long. CDR3 nucleotide sequence: TGTGCCTCCCGACAGGGGGTTAACTATGGCTACACCTTC. Protein sequence: CASRQGVNYGYTF.

The rearrangement uses TRBV6-6 and TRBJ2-7; 11 nucleotides line up with TRBD1. CDR1 and CDR2 from the germline V gene are MNHNY and SVGAGI (reference sequence). Germline trimming cut 6 bases from V and 5 bases from J; bases unmatched to any gene: 9. The CDR3 has 15 residues. The CDR3 reads CASSQRRDRGDEQYF. The DNA for the CDR3 is TGTGCCAGCAGCCAACGCCGGGACAGGGGGGACGAGCAGTACTTC.

This sequence joins TRBV2 and TRBJ2-7; 9 bases align to TRBD2. V trimming: 4 bases; J trimming: 4 bases; junction bases outside the gene matches: 5. The CDR3 consists of 14 residues. Per germline, CDR1 SNHLY and CDR2 FYNNEI. As DNA, the CDR3 is TGTGCCAGCAGTGGCGGGGGGGGGAGTTACGAGCAGTACTTC. Its protein is CASSGGGGSYEQYF.

The rearrangement joins TRBV29-1 to TRBJ2-7; tentatively, D is TRBD1 or TRBD2 (5 bases each). Germline V gene lookup returns CDR1 SQVTM and CDR2 ANQGSEA. V lost 4 bases to trimming and J lost 2 bases, with 9 bases between them. CDR3 length equals 12 residues. The chain's CDR3 is CSVAGTTYEQYF. The CDR3 coding sequence is TGCAGCGTTGCCGGGACCACCTACGAGCAGTACTTC.

The rearrangement links TRBV9 to TRBJ2-6; D not certain. From germline, CDR1 is SGDLS and CDR2 YYNGEE. Trimming removed 0 bases at V and 2 bases at J, with 12 bases between. The CDR3 is made up of 17 amino acids. The CDR3 spells CASSVDAFSAGANVLTF. The CDR3 coding sequence is TGTGCCAGCAGCGTAGATGCGTTTTCCGCTGGGGCCAACGTCCTGACTTTC.

The gene calls are TRBV29-1 and TRBJ2-3; maybe TRBD1 (5 bases). In germline, CDR1 is SQVTM, CDR2 ANQGSEA. The V and J ends lost 3 bases and 0 bases respectively, with 13 bases between them. The CDR3 loop spans 15 amino acids. This CDR3 reads CSVDGALTSTDTQYF. Here the CDR3 DNA reads TGCAGCGTTGATGGGGCTCTGACTAGCACAGATACGCAGTATTTT.

The chain has TRBV6-5 and TRBJ1-2, with 9 bases fitting TRBD1. The V segment lost 3 bases and the J segment 7 bases; nucleotides outside the gene matches: 6. The CDR3 is 14 residues long. The germline V gene encodes CDR1 MNHEY and CDR2 SVGAGI. The CDR3, as DNA: TGTGCCAGCAGTTATTACAGGGGGCGATCTGGCTACACCTTC. It is translated as CASSYYRGRSGYTF.

This rearrangement joins TRBV4-3 to TRBJ1-1; D gene unclear. Looked up from germline, CDR1 is LGHNA and CDR2 is YSLEER. The CDR3 length is 14 residues. V lost 0 bases to trimming and J lost 4 bases, with 9 bases between them. Here the CDR3 DNA reads TGCGCCAGCAGCCAAGATTTAGTGGGCACTGAAGCTTTCTTT. This codes for CASSQDLVGTEAFF.

The chain uses TRBV28 and TRBJ1-2, with 9 positions matching TRBD1. This CDR3 comprises 16 residues. Germline V lookup: CDR1 MDHEN, CDR2 SYDVKM. V trimming: 5 bases; J trimming: 7 bases; junction bases outside the gene matches: 14. The CDR3 loop is CASSPGTGWGMGGYTF. DNA of the CDR3: TGTGCCAGCAGTCCCGGGACAGGGTGGGGAATGGGTGGCTACACCTTC.

The sample holds a few counts of this clone. The chain links TRBV9 to TRBJ2-7; no reliable D call. V was shortened by 4 bases and J by 1 base, with 15 bases between the two germline ends. CDR3 length: 15 residues. In germline, CDR1 is SGDLS, CDR2 YYNGEE. CDR3 residues: CASSPGSADSYEQYF. For the CDR3, the DNA is TGTGCCAGCAGCCCCGGGTCTGCGGATTCCTACGAGCAGTACTTC.

V usage is TRBV5-8 and J usage is TRBJ1-4; no clear D gene. This CDR3 has 15 amino acids. The germline V gene encodes CDR1 SGHTS and CDR2 YDEGEE. V was shortened by 0 bases and J by 8 bases, with 14 bases between the two germline ends. CDR3 nucleotides: TGTGCCAGCAGCTTGGCCGGGAGGAGTCAAGAAAAACTGTTTTTT. Protein: CASSLAGRSQEKLFF.

The chain carries TRBV9 and TRBJ2-2, with D tentatively TRBD2 (5 bases). This CDR3 contains 15 residues. Trimming removed 0 bases at V and 5 bases at J, with 11 bases between. Germline V CDR1 and CDR2: SGDLS, YYNGEE. In DNA, the CDR3 is TGTGCCAGCAGCGTAGGGTACGCGGGTACCGGGGAGCTGTTTTTT. It codes for CASSVGYAGTGELFF. Using reference TRBV9 and TRBJ2-2 for the parts outside the CDR3, the full variable domain is DSGVTQTPKHLITATGQRVTLRCSPRSGDLSVYWYQQSLDQGLQFLIQYYNGEERAKGNILERFSAQQFPDLHSELNLSSLELGDSALYFCASSVGYAGTGELFFGEGSRLTVL.

The rearrangement joins TRBV6-1 to TRBJ1-1, with a tentative D call TRBD1 (5 bases). Germline V gene sequence: CDR1 MNHNS, CDR2 SASEGT. The CDR3 length is 14 residues. V lost 4 bases to trimming and J lost 5 bases, with 14 bases between them. CDR3 sequence: CASSARQGDTEAFF. In DNA form, the CDR3 reads TGTGCCAGCAGTGCGAGGCAGGGTGATACTGAAGCTTTCTTT.

J is TRBJ2-7 and V is TRBV2; possibly TRBD2 for D (6 bases). V lost 7 bases, J lost 5 bases, and 15 bases lay in between. The germline V gene has CDR1 SNHLY and CDR2 FYNNEI. CDR3 size: 13 residues. CDR3 residues: CASTLGREDEQYF. CDR3 nucleotides: TGTGCCAGCACCCTCGGCAGGGAGGACGAGCAGTACTTC.

This clone showed up just a few times. The chain has TRBV29-1 and TRBJ1-1; D ambiguous. Trimming took 6 bases from V and 3 from J, leaving 8 bases between them. The CDR3 runs 11 residues. The germline V gene encodes CDR1 SQVTM and CDR2 ANQGSEA. CDR3 sequence (DNA): TGCAGCGTCTCGAGGGACACTGAAGCTTTCTTT. Translation gives CSVSRDTEAFF.

This chain joins TRBV7-2 and TRBJ2-1; maybe TRBD2 (6 bases). The V end lost 3 bases, the J end lost 5 bases, and 17 bases lay between the germline ends. Germline V gene lookup returns CDR1 SGHTA and CDR2 FQGNSA. The CDR3 runs to 16 residues. CDR3 loop: CASSFQGAGFNNEQFF. CDR3 bases: TGTGCCAGCAGCTTCCAAGGCGCGGGGTTTAACAATGAGCAGTTCTTC.

The chain has TRBV4-1 and TRBJ1-2; D gene unclear. Deletions cut 4 bases from V and 4 bases from J, with 10 bases between. The CDR3 is 13 residues long. CDR1 and CDR2 (germline): MGHRA, YSYEKL. The CDR3 DNA reads TGCGCCAGCAGCCCCGCAGCCCCCTATGGCTACACCTTC. Amino acid sequence: CASSPAAPYGYTF.

This chain connects TRBV30 to TRBJ1-2; D remains ambiguous. The CDR3 is 12 residues long. Germline assignment: CDR1 GTSNPN and CDR2 SVGIG (reference sequence). V was pared by 6 bases and J by 5 bases, with 13 bases between. CDR3 amino acids: CACAEEHYGYTF. CDR3 coding DNA: TGTGCCTGCGCGGAGGAGCATTATGGCTACACCTTC.

The rearrangement uses TRBV7-8 and TRBJ1-1; D ambiguous. There are 16 residues in the CDR3. Germline assignment: CDR1 SGHVS and CDR2 FQNEAQ. V shed 4 bases and J shed 2 bases, with 17 bases lying between them. The CDR3 DNA sequence: TGTGCCAGCAGCTATCAAAGCGAGCACCTTAACACTGAAGCTTTCTTT. Translated, it gives CASSYQSEHLNTEAFF.